Listed below are T cell receptor beta chains from one sample, sequenced in a study of cytomegalovirus exposure and HLA in healthy donors. Profiled with immunoSEQ multiplex PCR; TCRdb holds only in-frame clones, not every one. The sample has about 120,000 clones; roughly 80% are singletons. Sequenced input: PBMCs. The receptors originated from a man aged 18 to 30 in good health and CMV-seropositive. The CDR3 runs from the conserved cysteine through the conserved F or W. Fields, in order: clone size, J gene, V gene, D gene, CDR3 DNA, CDR3 protein. The D gene is left open where the match is weak. For some rows the clone size is stated as once, few or many, or as a class when expanded; others skip it.

NA	TRBJ1-2	TRBV29-1	TRBD1	TGCAGCGCTGCCGAAACAGGGGGCGACGGCTACACCTTC	CSAAETGGDGYTF
NA	TRBJ1-1	TRBV19	NA	TGTGCCAGTAGTATTCTACTAGGTGGGAGGTCGAACACTGAAGCTTTCTTT	CASSILLGGRSNTEAFF
few	TRBJ1-2	TRBV4-3	NA	TGCGCCAGCAGCCAAGAGAGCAGACAGCTAGTCTATGGCTACACCTTC	CASSQESRQLVYGYTF
NA	TRBJ2-5	TRBV19	TRBD1	TGTGCCAGTAGTAGAAAGACAGGGTCCCAAGAGACCCAGTACTTC	CASSRKTGSQETQYF
NA	TRBJ2-4	TRBV7-2	NA	TGTGCCAGCAGCCCACCGGGAAAGCTCCCCGCGATAGCCAAAAACATTCAGTACTTC	CASSPPGKLPAIAKNIQYF
few	TRBJ1-4	TRBV6-5	NA	TGTGCCTCCCGAGGGGGGAGGGGCGAAAAACTGTTTTTT	CASRGGRGEKLFF
once	TRBJ1-1	TRBV6-6	NA	TGTGCCAGCAGGGGCCAGGGGACCACTGAAGCTTTCTTT	CASRGQGTTEAFF
NA	TRBJ1-2	TRBV5-1	TRBD1	TGCGCCAGCAGCACGTCGGGACAGGATGGCTACACCTTC	CASSTSGQDGYTF
few	TRBJ1-6	TRBV7-2	TRBD1	TGTGCCAGCAGGCGACAGGGTAGGAATTCACCCCTCCACTTT	CASRRQGRNSPLHF
NA	TRBJ1-2	TRBV7-9	NA	TGTGCCAGCAGCTCAAGCAGAGGGGGCTATGGCTACACCTTC	CASSSSRGGYGYTF
NA	TRBJ1-6	TRBV7-2	NA	TGTGCCAGCAGCTTAGCGCTTGGGAGCCTCCACTTT	CASSLALGSLHF
NA	TRBJ2-3	TRBV5-1	NA	TGCGCCAGCAGCTTGGAGGGGTCGGGCACAGATACGCAGTATTTT	CASSLEGSGTDTQYF
NA	TRBJ1-1	TRBV19	NA	TGTGCCAGTAGTATAGGAGGATCCTCCCTTGAAGCTTTCTTT	CASSIGGSSLEAFF
NA	TRBJ1-2	TRBV4-1	NA	TGCGCCAGCAGCCAAGGGTTGGCAGGCGGGGGCTATGGCTACACCTTC	CASSQGLAGGGYGYTF
NA	TRBJ1-1	TRBV5-1	NA	TGCGCCAGCAGCTTGGCAGGTGGTATGATGAACACTGAAGCTTTCTTT	CASSLAGGMMNTEAFF
NA	TRBJ2-7	TRBV7-6	NA	TGTGCCAGCAGCTTAGGGAGCAAGGTGAACGAGCAGTACTTC	CASSLGSKVNEQYF
NA	TRBJ2-1	TRBV11-2	TRBD1	TGTGCCAGCACCCAATCCGGGACAGACTACAATGAGCAGTTCTTC	CASTQSGTDYNEQFF
NA	TRBJ2-5	TRBV7-7	TRBD2	TGTGCCAGCAGCTCCGACGGGGGGGCGGAGACCCAGTACTTC	CASSSDGGAETQYF
NA	TRBJ2-2	TRBV27	TRBD1	TGTGCCAGCAGTACAAAGGGGGCGGCCGGGGAGCTGTTTTTT	CASSTKGAAGELFF
NA	TRBJ1-1	TRBV27	TRBD1	TGTGCCAGCAGTTCAGGGACAGGGAGGGCTGAAGCTTTCTTT	CASSSGTGRAEAFF
few	TRBJ1-1	TRBV6-5	NA	TGTGCCAGCAGCCTACAGGCAATGAACACTGAAGCTTTCTTT	CASSLQAMNTEAFF
few	TRBJ1-3	TRBV27	NA	TGTGCCAGCTCAGAAAGGGGGGGTGGAAACACCATATATTTT	CASSERGGGNTIYF
many	TRBJ1-2	TRBV7-5	NA	TGTGTCAGAAGCTTAGGGGACAGGTATGGCTACACCTTC	CVRSLGDRYGYTF
NA	TRBJ2-2	TRBV2	TRBD1	TGTGCCAGCAGTGAGGGGACAGGGGTTACCGGGGAGCTGTTTTTT	CASSEGTGVTGELFF
NA	TRBJ1-6	TRBV5-1	NA	TGCGCCAGCAGCTTGGGCCTATCGGATAATTCACCCCTCCACTTT	CASSLGLSDNSPLHF
NA	TRBJ2-7	TRBV18	NA	TGTGCCAGCTCACCGCCCAGCTCCTACGAGCAGTACTTC	CASSPPSSYEQYF
NA	TRBJ1-4	TRBV18	NA	TGTGCCAGCTCACCCTGGGGGCCAGGGCAACCAGACCCTAATGAAAAACTGTTTTTT	CASSPWGPGQPDPNEKLFF
NA	TRBJ2-2	TRBV6-6	NA	TGTGCCAGCAGGGATACAGGGACCACCGGGGAGCTGTTTTTT	CASRDTGTTGELFF
NA	TRBJ2-1	TRBV5-1	TRBD2	TGCGCCACTCGGGTAGCGGGAAATCGGGATGAGCAGTTCTTC	CATRVAGNRDEQFF
NA	TRBJ1-4	TRBV4-3	NA	TGCGCCAGCAGCCCTGAGGTCCGGAGTAATGAAAAACTGTTTTTT	CASSPEVRSNEKLFF
NA	TRBJ1-1	TRBV2	TRBD1	TGTGCCAGCAGTTCTGGACAGGGCGTTTTGGCTTTCTTT	CASSSGQGVLAFF
NA	TRBJ1-2	TRBV9	TRBD1	TGTGCCAGCAGCGTAGGATCCTCCGGGACAGCATATGGCTACACCTTC	CASSVGSSGTAYGYTF
NA	TRBJ1-1	TRBV6-5	NA	TGTGCCAGCAGTTACACTACAGGGCGAGCTTTCTTT	CASSYTTGRAFF
NA	TRBJ1-1	TRBV27	NA	TGTGCCAGCAGTTTACGAGGGACTGAAGCTTTCTTT	CASSLRGTEAFF
NA	TRBJ1-2	TRBV6-6	NA	TGTGCCAGCAGTTACCCAGGTTGGGGGGGTTACACCTTC	CASSYPGWGGYTF
NA	TRBJ1-2	TRBV9	TRBD1	TGTGCCAGCAGCGTAATGCCAGGGGGCTCCGATGGCTACACCTTC	CASSVMPGGSDGYTF
NA	TRBJ1-1	TRBV10-3	NA	TGTGCCATCAGTGGGGTGAGGTCCACTGAAGCTTTCTTT	CAISGVRSTEAFF
NA	TRBJ2-1	TRBV27	NA	TGTGCCAGCAGTAACCGGGCTAGCCACAATGAGCAGTTCTTC	CASSNRASHNEQFF
NA	TRBJ1-2	TRBV7-2	TRBD1	TGTGCCAGCAGCTTAGATATTGGACAGGGAGGAGGCTACACCTTC	CASSLDIGQGGGYTF
NA	TRBJ2-1	TRBV15	NA	TGTGCCACCAGCAGAGATTTTAGGAGTGAGCAGTTCTTC	CATSRDFRSEQFF
NA	TRBJ2-2	TRBV4-3	NA	TGCGCCAGCAGCCAGCAGGGGTCGAACACCGGGGAGCTGTTTTTT	CASSQQGSNTGELFF
NA	TRBJ1-6	TRBV19	NA	TGTGCCAGTAACATCGGACAGTCTAATTCACCCCTCCACTTT	CASNIGQSNSPLHF
NA	TRBJ1-2	TRBV7-2	NA	TGTGCCAGCAGCCAAGATTCCAACTACTACACCTTC	CASSQDSNYYTF
NA	TRBJ2-2	TRBV5-1	NA	TGCGCCAGCAGCTTGCGATCCGAGCCAAACACCGGGGAGCTGTTTTTT	CASSLRSEPNTGELFF
NA	TRBJ2-2	TRBV12-5	TRBD2	TGTGCTAGTGGTTTGCTTTTAGGACTAGCGGGAGGGAGGGAGCTGTTTTTT	CASGLLLGLAGGRELFF
NA	TRBJ1-5	TRBV6-1	TRBD1	TGTGCCAGCATTGAAAGTTTCTCCCGGACAGGGAGTCAGCCCCAGCATTTT	CASIESFSRTGSQPQHF
NA	TRBJ2-5	TRBV19	TRBD2	TGTGCCAGTAGTCTTAGCGGGAGGCCGACCCAGTACTTC	CASSLSGRPTQYF
NA	TRBJ2-1	TRBV19	TRBD2	TGTGCCAGTAGTATACTAGCGGGATTGAATGAGCAGTTCTTC	CASSILAGLNEQFF
NA	TRBJ2-7	TRBV2	NA	TGTGCCAGCAATCCCGACGCACAGCTGCCTTACGAGCAGTACTTC	CASNPDAQLPYEQYF
NA	TRBJ2-7	TRBV5-6	TRBD1	TGTGCCAGCAGCCGACAGGGCAGAAGCTACGAGCAGTACTTC	CASSRQGRSYEQYF
NA	TRBJ2-7	TRBV5-1	NA	TGCGCCAGCAGCTTGGTAGGGGGGGAGAACGAGCAGTACTTC	CASSLVGGENEQYF
NA	TRBJ2-7	TRBV15	NA	TGTGCCACCAGCAGAGATGGGCCGTCCTACGAGCAGTACTTC	CATSRDGPSYEQYF
NA	TRBJ1-6	TRBV11-2	NA	TGTGCCAGCAGCTTAGATCGGGGGGGCGTATCACCCCTCCACTTT	CASSLDRGGVSPLHF